This TCR beta chain was retrieved from a study of T cell responses to AZD1222 COVID-19 vaccine. Germline V gene lookup returns CDR1 LGHNA and CDR2 YNFKEQ. Trimming stripped 0 bases from V and 4 bases from J, with 9 bases between. The CDR3 totals 14 residues. Data came from immunoSEQ multiplex PCR; TCRdb stores just in-frame clones and leaves some out. Of approximately 150,000 clones detected, about 90% appear once; the ten largest clones hold roughly 6%. This clone was picked up one time. Its antigen is as yet unknown. Whole-study results and caveats: Clonal diversity may have been underestimated, and the donors were mostly white British, with more females than males.

This specimen was peripheral blood, taken 28 days after the second AZD1222 dose. The chain combines TRBV4-2 with TRBJ1-2; D might be TRBD1 (5 bases). The sequence was obtained from an adult who received the AZD1222 COVID-19 vaccine. CDR3 nucleotide sequence: TGTGCCAGCAGCCAAGACGAGGGGATCTATGGCTACACCTTC. As protein: CASSQDEGIYGYTF.